Below, one TCR beta chain is given with its context. Repertoires were generated with immunoSEQ multiplex PCR, while TCRdb's copy carries only in-frame clones and drops some. Among almost 550,000 clones listed, around three quarters were seen once. This sample is drawn from a study of shared T cell receptors in the human thymus. This CDR3 is built from 16 residues. V lost 3 bases to trimming and J lost 6 bases; unmatched junction nucleotides: 8. The V gene's germline CDR1 is MDHEN and CDR2 SYDVKM. These same records also appear under a second study, on human thymus T cells. As that study records: Donor material was obtained from healthy Finnish infants undergoing corrective surgery for congenital heart defects. In corrective heart surgery, resections were taken, and these provided the thymus tissue. The authors found apparently biased V and J gene usage in thymic and blood repertoires. As related research reported, thymic repertoires overlapped highly among unrelated individuals.

This sequence originates from a boy less than two years old with a congenital heart defect. V is TRBV28 and J is TRBJ1-6, with 7 positions matching TRBD1. Input material: thymocytes. In DNA form, the CDR3 reads TGTGCCAGCAGTTTCTCGGACAGGCCGATTAATTCACCCCTCCACTTT. It yields the protein CASSFSDRPINSPLHF.